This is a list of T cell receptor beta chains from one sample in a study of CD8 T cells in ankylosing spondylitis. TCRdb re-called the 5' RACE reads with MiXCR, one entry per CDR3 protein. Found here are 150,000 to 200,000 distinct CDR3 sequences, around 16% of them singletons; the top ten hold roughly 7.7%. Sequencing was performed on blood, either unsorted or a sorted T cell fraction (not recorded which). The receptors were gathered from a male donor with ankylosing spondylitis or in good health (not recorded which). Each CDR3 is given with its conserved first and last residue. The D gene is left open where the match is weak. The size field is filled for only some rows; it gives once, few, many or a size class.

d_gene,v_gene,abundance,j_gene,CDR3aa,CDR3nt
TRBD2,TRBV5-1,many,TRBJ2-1,CASSVSGDSYNEQFF,TGCGCCAGCAGCGTTAGCGGGGACTCCTACAATGAGCAGTTCTTC
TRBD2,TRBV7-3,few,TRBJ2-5,CASSSRTSGGLETQYF,TGTGCCAGCAGCTCTAGGACTAGCGGGGGCTTGGAGACCCAGTACTTC
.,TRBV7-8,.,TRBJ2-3,CASSTQTGTDTQYF,TGTGCCAGCAGCACCCAGACTGGTACAGATACGCAGTATTTT
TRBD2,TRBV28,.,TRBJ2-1,CATFRGGSYNEQFF,TGTGCCACCTTTCGGGGGGGCTCCTACAATGAGCAGTTCTTC
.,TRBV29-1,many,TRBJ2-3,CSVEGLQAGNTDTQYF,TGCAGCGTTGAGGGTCTGCAGGCGGGGAACACAGATACGCAGTATTTT
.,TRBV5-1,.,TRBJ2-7,CASRLTDYEQYF,TGCGCCAGCAGACTGACGGACTACGAGCAGTACTTC
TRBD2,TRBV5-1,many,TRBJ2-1,CASSLGTSGSRNEQFF,TGCGCCAGCAGCTTGGGGACTAGCGGGAGTAGGAATGAGCAGTTCTTC
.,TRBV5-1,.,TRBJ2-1,CASSQTPGEEQFF,TGCGCCAGCAGTCAGACCCCAGGAGAGGAGCAGTTCTTC
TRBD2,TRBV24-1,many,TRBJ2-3,CATSDLGSGITDTQYF,TGTGCCACCAGTGATTTAGGAAGCGGGATTACAGATACGCAGTATTTT
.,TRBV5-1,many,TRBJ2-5,CASSSGAETQYF,TGCGCCAGCAGCTCAGGGGCAGAGACCCAGTACTTC
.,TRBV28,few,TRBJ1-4,CASMDGRTNEKLFF,TGTGCCAGCATGGACGGAAGAACTAATGAAAAACTGTTTTTT
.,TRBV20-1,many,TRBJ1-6,CSARPPGPNNSPLHF,TGCAGTGCTAGACCCCCGGGACCCAACAATTCACCCCTCCACTTT
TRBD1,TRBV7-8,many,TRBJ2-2,CASSLAQGASTGELFF,TGTGCCAGCAGCTTAGCACAGGGGGCGTCGACCGGGGAGCTGTTTTTT
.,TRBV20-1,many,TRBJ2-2,CSAPGAFTGELFF,TGCAGTGCTCCCGGGGCCTTCACCGGGGAGCTGTTTTTT
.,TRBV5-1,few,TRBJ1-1,CASSLAVDRGTEAFF,TGCGCCAGCAGCTTGGCGGTGGACCGGGGTACTGAAGCTTTCTTT
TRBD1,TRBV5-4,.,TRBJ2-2,CTSSLDAGGFTGELFF,TGTACCAGCAGCTTGGACGCAGGGGGCTTCACCGGGGAGCTGTTTTTT
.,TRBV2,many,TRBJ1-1,CASSEWDGAVSGAFF,TGTGCCAGCAGTGAATGGGACGGTGCGGTCTCTGGAGCTTTCTTT
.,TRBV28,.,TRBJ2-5,CASKSQETQYF,TGTGCCAGCAAATCACAAGAGACCCAGTACTTC
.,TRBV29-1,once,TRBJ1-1,CSVEPRMGNTEAFF,TGCAGCGTTGAGCCGAGGATGGGGAACACTGAAGCTTTCTTT
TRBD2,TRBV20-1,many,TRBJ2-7,CSARDLSGRAFYEQYF,TGCAGTGCTAGAGATCTTAGCGGGAGGGCCTTCTACGAGCAGTACTTC
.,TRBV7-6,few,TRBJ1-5,CASSLDPTSSNQPQHF,TGTGCCAGCAGCTTAGATCCCACCTCTAGCAATCAGCCCCAGCATTTT
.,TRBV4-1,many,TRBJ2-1,CASSQVGGRVLGQFF,TGCGCCAGCAGCCAAGTCGGGGGCCGGGTTTTAGGGCAGTTCTTC
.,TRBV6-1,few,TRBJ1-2,CASSRGGDHGYTF,TGTGCCAGCAGTCGCGGTGGGGACCATGGCTACACCTTC
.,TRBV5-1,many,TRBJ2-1,CASSLAPGTYNEQFF,TGCGCCAGCAGCTTGGCCCCCGGAACCTACAATGAGCAGTTCTTC
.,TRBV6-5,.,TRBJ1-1,CATSRGNTEAFF,TGTGCCACCTCCCGGGGGAACACTGAAGCTTTCTTT
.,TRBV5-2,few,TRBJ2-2,CAMGPPTLSGELFF,TGTGCCATGGGCCCCCCGACCCTCTCCGGGGAGCTGTTTTTT
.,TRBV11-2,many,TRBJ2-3,CASSRRADGAADTQYF,TGTGCCAGCAGCCGGAGAGCGGATGGGGCGGCAGATACGCAGTATTTT
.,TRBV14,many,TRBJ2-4,CASSQENRIQYF,TGTGCCAGCAGCCAGGAAAATCGAATTCAGTACTTC
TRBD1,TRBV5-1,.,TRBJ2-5,CASSWTGEETQYF,TGCGCCAGCAGCTGGACAGGGGAAGAGACCCAGTACTTC
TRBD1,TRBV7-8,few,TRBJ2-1,CASPGDRDGNEQFF,TGTGCCAGCCCCGGGGACAGGGACGGCAATGAGCAGTTCTTC
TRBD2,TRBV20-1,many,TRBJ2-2,CSAESSGRNTGELFF,TGCAGTGCTGAATCTAGCGGGAGGAACACCGGGGAGCTGTTTTTT
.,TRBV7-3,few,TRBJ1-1,CASSFGDARGEAFF,TGTGCCAGCAGCTTTGGCGACGCACGGGGCGAAGCTTTCTTT
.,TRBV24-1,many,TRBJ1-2,CATSEGPYGYTF,TGTGCCACCAGTGAAGGGCCATATGGCTACACCTTC
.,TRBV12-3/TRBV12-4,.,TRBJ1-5,CASSSGYNQPQHF,TGTGCCAGCAGTTCGGGGTACAATCAGCCCCAGCATTTT
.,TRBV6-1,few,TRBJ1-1,CASSRYTEAFF,TGTGCCAGCAGTAGATACACTGAAGCTTTCTTT
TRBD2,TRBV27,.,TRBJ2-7,CASSLGGGQLYEQYF,TGTGCCAGCAGTTTAGGCGGGGGTCAGCTCTACGAGCAGTACTTC
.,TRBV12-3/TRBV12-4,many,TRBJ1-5,CASMRGGNQPQHF,TGTGCCAGCATGAGGGGGGGCAATCAGCCCCAGCATTTT
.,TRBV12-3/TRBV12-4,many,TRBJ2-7,CASRTQGSREQYF,TGTGCCAGCAGAACACAGGGATCGAGGGAGCAGTACTTC
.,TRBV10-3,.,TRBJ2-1,CAISEPKGEQFF,TGTGCCATCAGTGAACCAAAGGGAGAGCAGTTCTTC
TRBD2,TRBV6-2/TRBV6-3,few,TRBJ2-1,CASSSGTSGRDEQFF,TGTGCCAGCAGTTCGGGGACTAGCGGGCGGGATGAGCAGTTCTTC
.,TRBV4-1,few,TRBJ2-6,CASSPNPTGTLGANVLTF,TGCGCCAGCAGCCCGAATCCGACAGGTACCTTAGGGGCCAACGTCCTGACTTTC
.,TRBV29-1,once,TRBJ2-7,CSVVGGLGPYEQYF,TGCAGCGTTGTAGGGGGGCTAGGCCCCTACGAGCAGTACTTC
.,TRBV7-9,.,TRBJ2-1,CASSLGARNEQFF,TGTGCCAGCAGCCTCGGGGCTCGCAATGAGCAGTTCTTC
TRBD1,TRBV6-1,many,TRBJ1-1,CASSATGMNTEAFF,TGTGCCAGCAGTGCGACAGGGATGAACACTGAAGCTTTCTTT
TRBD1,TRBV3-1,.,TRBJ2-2,CASSPPFNTRGRKTGELFF,TGTGCCAGCTCCCCCCCCTTCAACACCAGGGGGCGAAAAACCGGGGAGCTGTTTTTT
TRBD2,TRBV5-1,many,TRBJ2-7,CASSLSAGVNYEQYF,TGCGCCAGCAGCTTAAGTGCGGGAGTAAACTACGAGCAGTACTTC
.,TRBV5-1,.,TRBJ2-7,CASADSSPSYEQYF,TGCGCCAGCGCCGACTCTTCCCCCTCCTACGAGCAGTACTTC
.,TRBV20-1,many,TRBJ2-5,CSATRTVQETQYF,TGCAGTGCTACACGGACAGTCCAAGAGACCCAGTACTTC